The 20 T cell receptor beta chains presented below share a single source sample, sequenced in a study of regulatory T cells in long-lasting Graves disease. In building TCR beta libraries, iRepertoire HTBI primers were used together with Arm-PCR of CDR3 regions. TCRdb passed the multiplex PCR reads through MiXCR, listing each CDR3 protein once. This sample carries 400,000 to 500,000 distinct CDR3 sequences, 20% of them seen once, and the ten largest clones take under 9%. Noted time point: persistent/refractory GD, antithyroid drugs over 5 years with positive TRAb. PBMC-extracted RNA yielded the TCR library. The sequencing used peripheral blood mononuclear cells (PBMCs), collected when the disease was refractory, from a patient treated with antithyroid drugs. The receptors shown here come from a female donor with Graves disease.

This clonotype came up a few times. This chain links TRBV19 with TRBJ2-7; D is undetermined. Germline CDR1 is LNHDA and CDR2 is SQIVND (reference sequence). Deletions cut 4 bases from V and 0 bases from J, with 7 bases between. The CDR3 extends over 13 amino acids. In nucleotides, the CDR3 is TGTGCCAGTAGTACAGCTAGCTCCTACGAGCAGTACTTC. Translated: CASSTASSYEQYF.

This clonotype was observed once. The gene calls are TRBV7-2 and TRBJ2-2, with 14 nucleotides matching TRBD2. With V trimmed by 3 bases and J by 3 bases, 6 bases remained unmatched. This CDR3 comprises 18 residues. Germline CDR1 and CDR2: SGHTA and FQGNSA. In nucleotides, the CDR3 is TGTGCCAGCAGCTTGGGACTAGCGGGAGTTATGGACACCGGGGAGCTGTTTTTT. Residues: CASSLGLAGVMDTGELFF.

The table lists this clonotype with many counts. This chain joins TRBV28 and TRBJ2-7; 14 bases map to TRBD2. V gave up 5 bases and J gave up 9 bases; unmatched junction bases: 12. Germline V gene data show CDR1 as MDHEN and CDR2 as SYDVKM. The CDR3 is 16 amino acids. CDR3 protein: CASSNTRLAGGAWQYF. CDR3 bases: TGTGCCAGCAGTAACACCCGACTAGCGGGAGGGGCCTGGCAGTACTTC. Full variable domain (rest looked up from reference TRBV28 and TRBJ2-7): DVKVTQSSRYLVKRTGEKVFLECVQDMDHENMFWYRQDPGLGLRLIYFSYDVKMKEKGDIPEGYSVSREKKERFSLILESASTNQTSMYLCASSNTRLAGGAWQYFGPGTRLTVT.

This clonotype turned up a few times. The chain combines TRBV2 with TRBJ2-7; the match to TRBD1 covers 8 bases. Germline CDR1 is SNHLY and CDR2 is FYNNEI. Losses at the gene ends were 10 bases for V and 6 bases for J; bases not matched to a gene: 8. The CDR3 runs 12 residues. CDR3 nucleotide sequence: TGTGCCACGGGACAGGCGGCAATCGAGCAGTACTTC. Translated, it gives CATGQAAIEQYF.

The table lists this clonotype with many counts. V and J are TRBV5-6 and TRBJ1-1, with 7 positions matching TRBD1. Germline V lookup: CDR1 SGHDT, CDR2 YYEEEE. V was clipped by 4 bases and J by 1 base; unmatched bases: 4. The CDR3 has 14 amino acids. DNA of the CDR3: TGTGCCAGCAGCCGGGACAGCGCGAACACTGAAGCTTTCTTT. This translates into CASSRDSANTEAFF. Full variable domain (rest looked up from reference TRBV5-6 and TRBJ1-1): DAGVTQSPTHLIKTRGQQVTLRCSPKSGHDTVSWYQQALGQGPQFIFQYYEEEERQRGNFPDRFSGHQFPNYSSELNVNALLLGDSALYLCASSRDSANTEAFFGQGTRLTVV.

Many counts were recorded for this clonotype. V usage is TRBV28 and J usage is TRBJ1-2; no reliable D call. V lost 1 base, J lost 7 bases, and 7 bases lay in between. The CDR3 contains 12 residues. Germline V gives CDR1 MDHEN, CDR2 SYDVKM. Here the CDR3 DNA reads TGTGCCAGCAGTTTATCCCAGGTTGGCTACACCTTC. Encoded protein: CASSLSQVGYTF.

This clonotype appeared many times. V usage is TRBV6-2 or TRBV6-3 and J usage is TRBJ2-5; the D is unclear. This CDR3 comprises 17 residues. V was shortened by 0 bases and J by 1 base, with 15 bases between the two germline ends. CDR1 MNHEY and CDR2 SVGEGT come from the germline V gene. In DNA form, the CDR3 reads TGTGCCAGCAGTTACTCGGTTGAAGATACGCTCCAAGAGACCCAGTACTTC. It encodes CASSYSVEDTLQETQYF.

The V and J genes are TRBV27 and TRBJ2-7; 9 nucleotides align to TRBD2. The CDR3 spans 16 residues. Germline trimming cut 8 bases from V and 2 bases from J; bases unmatched to any gene: 13. Germline assignment: CDR1 MNHEY and CDR2 SMNVEV (reference sequence). The CDR3 coding sequence is TGTGCCAGCGCGGAGACGCCGGGACTAGCTGCCTACGAGCAGTACTTC. This sequence encodes CASAETPGLAAYEQYF.

This clonotype was counted at least ten times. The V gene is TRBV6-1, the J gene TRBJ1-5; 7 bases line up with TRBD1. Trimming removed 4 bases from V and 2 bases from J; junction bases left unmatched: 8. The germline V gene encodes CDR1 MNHNS and CDR2 SASEGT. There are 16 residues in the CDR3. CDR3 sequence: CASSVRVGQGNQPQHF. The DNA for the CDR3 is TGTGCCAGCAGTGTCAGAGTAGGACAGGGCAATCAGCCCCAGCATTTT.

V usage is TRBV12-3 or TRBV12-4 and J usage is TRBJ2-1, with 7 bases matching TRBD1. Trimming at V came to 0 bases and at J to 8 bases, leaving 10 bases not matched to a gene. There are 16 residues in the CDR3. CDR3 nucleotide sequence: TGTGCCAGCAGTTTAGCTGACAGGGAAGGGTCAGATGAGCAGTTCTTC. Its protein is CASSLADREGSDEQFF.

The chain uses TRBV2 and TRBJ2-1; 7 bases agree with TRBD2. The CDR3 sequence is 15 residues long. V lost 2 bases, J lost 5 bases, and 6 bases stayed unmatched. CDR1 and CDR2 (germline): SNHLY, FYNNEI. Here the CDR3 reads CASSESRGRDNEQFF. In DNA, the CDR3 is TGTGCCAGCAGTGAATCGCGCGGGAGAGACAATGAGCAGTTCTTC. The full variable domain, in which reference TRBV2 and TRBJ2-1 provide the parts outside the CDR3, is EPEVTQTPSHQVTQMGQEVILRCVPISNHLYFYWYRQILGQKVEFLVSFYNNEISEKSEIFDDQFSVERPDGSNFTLKIRSTKLEDSAMYFCASSESRGRDNEQFFGPGTRLTVL.

This clonotype was observed a handful of times. The chain uses TRBV25-1 and TRBJ1-6; no reliable D call. V lost 10 bases, J lost 0 bases, and 10 bases lay in between. CDR3 length: 14 amino acids. Germline-derived CDR1 and CDR2 are MGHDK and SYGVNS. The CDR3 sequence: CATGRSSYNSPLHF. The CDR3 DNA follows: TGTGCCACTGGCAGGAGCTCCTATAATTCACCCCTCCACTTT. The full variable domain, completed using reference TRBV25-1 and TRBJ1-6, is EADIYQTPRYLVIGTGKKITLECSQTMGHDKMYWYQQDPGMELHLIHYSYGVNSTEKGDLSSESTVSRIRTEHFPLTLESARPSHTSQYLCATGRSSYNSPLHFGNGTRLTVT.

Many counts were recorded for this clonotype. CDR3 in amino acids: CASSDPSSYEQYF. The CDR3 bases are TGTGCCAGCAGTGATCCTAGCTCCTACGAGCAGTACTTC. The chain links TRBV11-2 to TRBJ2-7; D gene uncertain. This CDR3 is built from 13 residues. The ends were cut back, 6 bases at V and 0 bases at J, with 9 bases in the middle. CDR1 is SGHAT and CDR2 is FQNNGV in the germline V gene.

There are many counts of this clonotype. The gene calls are TRBV7-8 and TRBJ1-2; 8 bases map to TRBD1. This CDR3 region has 15 residues. Germline trimming cut 4 bases from V and 7 bases from J; bases unmatched to any gene: 11. Per germline, CDR1 SGHVS and CDR2 FQNEAQ. Written as DNA, the CDR3 is TGTGCCAGCAGCTCAGACGACAGGGGAGTAGCTGGCTACACCTTC. Protein product: CASSSDDRGVAGYTF.

This clonotype has at least ten counts. The gene calls are TRBV28 and TRBJ1-2, with no clear D. The CDR3 covers 13 residues. The germline V and J ends were trimmed by 10 bases and 0 bases, with 12 bases remaining between them. The V gene's germline CDR1 is MDHEN and CDR2 SYDVKM. The CDR3 nucleotides read TGTGCCACCAGCCCCGGCGCTAACTATGGCTACACCTTC. Amino acids: CATSPGANYGYTF.

The chain joins TRBV28 to TRBJ2-1, with 7 bases aligning to TRBD2. Germline lookup yields CDR1 MDHEN and CDR2 SYDVKM. The CDR3 spans 14 residues. The J segment lost 8 bases and the V segment lost 2 bases, leaving 6 bases of the junction unmatched. This CDR3 is CASSLAGVWDEQFF. DNA for the CDR3: TGTGCCAGCAGTTTAGCGGGAGTTTGGGATGAGCAGTTCTTC.

This clonotype came up many times. The gene calls are TRBV2 and TRBJ1-5; 7 bases are a match to TRBD1. CDR1 is SNHLY, CDR2 FYNNEI, per germline. V trimming: 6 bases; J trimming: 3 bases; junction bases outside the gene matches: 5. The CDR3 has 14 residues. The CDR3 reads CASSRDSNNQPQHF. The CDR3 bases are TGTGCCAGCAGCCGGGACAGCAACAATCAGCCCCAGCATTTT.

The rearrangement uses TRBV2 and TRBJ2-3, with D tentatively TRBD1 or TRBD2 (5 bases each). The CDR3 is made up of 15 amino acids. Trimming removed 7 bases at V and 4 bases at J, with 18 bases between. Germline CDR1 is SNHLY and CDR2 is FYNNEI. CDR3 bases: TGTGCCAGCACCGCTCGGGGATGGGGCGCAGATACGCAGTATTTT. Translation gives CASTARGWGADTQYF.

The chain recombines TRBV6-1 with TRBJ2-1; D not certain. V gave up 2 bases and J gave up 10 bases, with 15 bases separating them. The CDR3 is 14 residues long. The germline CDR1 and CDR2 sequences are MNHNS and SASEGT. CDR3 amino acids: CASSELSSASEQFF. In DNA form, the CDR3 reads TGTGCCAGCAGTGAACTTAGTTCGGCTTCCGAGCAGTTCTTC.

The chain joins TRBV19 to TRBJ2-7; a weak D match, TRBD1 (6 bases). CDR1 and CDR2 from the germline V gene are LNHDA and SQIVND (reference sequence). Trimming took off 8 bases at V and 7 bases at J, with 18 bases between the two ends. The CDR3 runs 13 residues. The CDR3 loop reads CASRPGTNAEQYF. The CDR3 DNA sequence: TGTGCCAGTCGTCCCGGGACAAATGCGGAGCAGTACTTC.